These 28 T cell receptor beta chains came from one sample sequenced in a study of blood T cells in healthy people across ages. Primers used in a second PCR of about 7 to 11 cycles were a sample-barcoded 5' primer and a J-beta primer mix. TCRdb reprocessed the 5' RACE reads with MiXCR, giving one entry per CDR3 protein. The sample yields 1.5 million to 2 million distinct CDR3 sequences, roughly 27% seen once. Source material: blood. The receptors come from a woman in her 30s in good health.

This clonotype has at least ten counts. V usage is TRBV9 and J usage is TRBJ2-1; 7 bases fit TRBD2. Germline V lookup: CDR1 SGDLS, CDR2 YYNGEE. V lost 3 bases to trimming and J lost 1 base; unmatched junction nucleotides: 7. The CDR3 has 16 residues. Here the CDR3 reads CASSEPGGGSYNEQFF. CDR3 bases: TGTGCCAGCAGCGAGCCGGGCGGGGGATCCTACAATGAGCAGTTCTTC. Supplemented by reference TRBV9 and TRBJ2-1, the full variable domain reads DSGVTQTPKHLITATGQRVTLRCSPRSGDLSVYWYQQSLDQGLQFLIQYYNGEERAKGNILERFSAQQFPDLHSELNLSSLELGDSALYFCASSEPGGGSYNEQFFGPGTRLTVL.

This clonotype was picked up one time. CDR3: CASRDRGHYNSPLHF. CDR3 bases: TGTGCCAGCAGAGACAGGGGGCACTATAATTCACCCCTCCACTTT. This sequence joins TRBV27 and TRBJ1-6, with TRBD1 matching over 10 bases. Germline V lookup: CDR1 MNHEY, CDR2 SMNVEV (reference sequence). J lost 3 bases, V lost 6 bases, and 2 bases had no gene match. CDR3 length: 15 residues.

A few counts support this clonotype. The junction departs from germline at one end; a sequencing error may be responsible. The chain is built from TRBV10-3 and TRBJ1-2, with D hard to call. The CDR3 loop spans 15 amino acids. Germline-derived CDR1 and CDR2 are ENHRY and SYGVKD. This CDR3 reads CAISEIARTNCGYTF. The CDR3 nucleotides are TGTGCCATCAGTGAGATCGCCAGGACTAACTGTGGCTACACCTTC.

In this sample, this clonotype turned up many times. V and J are TRBV5-1 and TRBJ2-1; a weak D match, TRBD2 (6 bases). With 5 bases removed from V and 8 bases from J, the gap between germline ends came to 14 bases. Germline CDR1 is SGHRS and CDR2 is YFSETQ. This CDR3 is 13 amino acids long. In nucleotides, the CDR3 is TGCGCCAGCAGGAGTGGAGGGTTGGATGAGCAGTTCTTC. It codes for CASRSGGLDEQFF. Based on the CDR3 plus reference TRBV5-1 and TRBJ2-1, the full variable domain is KAGVTQTPRYLIKTRGQQVTLSCSPISGHRSVSWYQQTPGQGLQFLFEYFSETQRNKGNFPGRFSGRQFSNSRSEMNVSTLELGDSALYLCASRSGGLDEQFFGPGTRLTVL.

This sequence joins TRBV7-9 and TRBJ2-1; 12 bases fit TRBD2. The CDR3 sequence is 16 residues long. Germline V gene data show CDR1 as SEHNR and CDR2 as FQNEAQ (reference sequence). The V and J ends lost 4 bases and 8 bases, in that order; junction bases with no gene match: 9. The CDR3 nucleotides read TGTGCCAGCAGCTCCCTAGCGGGAGGGCCTATGGATGAGCAGTTCTTC. It encodes CASSSLAGGPMDEQFF.

The V gene is TRBV7-2, the J gene TRBJ1-6, with unresolved D. Deletions cut 6 bases from V and 7 bases from J, with 10 bases between. CDR3 size: 13 residues. CDR1 SGHTA and CDR2 FQGNSA come from the germline V gene. This CDR3 reads CASRVSANSPLHF. As DNA, the CDR3 is TGTGCCAGCAGAGTGAGCGCCAATTCACCCCTCCACTTT.

V usage is TRBV5-1 and J usage is TRBJ2-5, with D perhaps matching TRBD2 (6 bases). This CDR3 comprises 14 residues. V was pared by 4 bases and J by 4 bases, with 14 bases between. Germline CDR1 is SGHRS and CDR2 is YFSETQ. CDR3 protein: CASSQRGEGETQYF. The CDR3 nucleotides read TGCGCCAGCAGCCAACGCGGGGAAGGAGAGACCCAGTACTTC.

This clonotype was counted only a few times. The V gene is TRBV30, the J gene TRBJ2-5; 14 bases agree with TRBD2. The germline V gene encodes CDR1 GTSNPN and CDR2 SVGIG (reference sequence). The ends lost 3 bases at V and 4 bases at J; junction bases unmatched: 13. The CDR3 totals 18 residues. CDR3 DNA sequence: TGTGCCTGGAGCAAACTAGCCGGGACTAGCGGGAGAGGAGAGACCCAGTACTTC. This gives the protein CAWSKLAGTSGRGETQYF.

The chain uses TRBV27 and TRBJ2-1, with TRBD2 matching 10 bases. CDR3 size: 15 residues. Trimming took 4 bases from V and 6 from J; bases not matched to a gene: 6. Germline CDR1 MNHEY, CDR2 SMNVEV (reference sequence). CDR3 residues: CASSSSGRAFNEQFF. CDR3 nucleotide sequence: TGTGCCAGCAGTTCCAGCGGGAGGGCTTTCAATGAGCAGTTCTTC.

The chain uses TRBV7-9 and TRBJ2-7, with unresolved D. V was cut by 3 bases and J by 4 bases, with 13 bases left in between. CDR1 SEHNR and CDR2 FQNEAQ come from the germline V gene (reference sequence). The CDR3 is 14 amino acids. For the CDR3, the DNA is TGTGCCAGCAGCTTCAGTGGGTTGGGATACGAGCAGTACTTC. Translated: CASSFSGLGYEQYF.

This clonotype came up a few times. This chain connects TRBV7-9 to TRBJ1-2; no firm D call. Trimming removed 0 bases from V and 8 bases from J, with 7 bases in between. Germline-derived CDR1 and CDR2 are SEHNR and FQNEAQ (reference sequence). This CDR3 is built from 12 residues. CDR3 amino acids: CASSLAAQGYTF. CDR3 nucleotide sequence: TGTGCCAGCAGCTTAGCGGCCCAAGGCTACACCTTC.

The chain carries TRBV7-2 and TRBJ2-5, with TRBD2 as a possible D gene (5 bases). Deletions cut 2 bases from V and 11 bases from J, with 18 bases between. This CDR3 is 14 amino acids long. The germline V gene has CDR1 SGHTA and CDR2 FQGNSA. The CDR3 DNA reads as TGTGCCAGCAGCTTAAACTGGAGGCCAAGGGAGCAGTACTTC. It encodes CASSLNWRPREQYF.

V gene TRBV7-8 combines with J gene TRBJ1-4, with TRBD1 matching over 7 bases. The CDR3 has 14 residues. Germline V gene data show CDR1 as SGHVS and CDR2 as FQNEAQ. With 3 bases clipped from V and 6 bases from J, the junction kept 4 bases outside the gene matches. The CDR3 DNA is TGTGCCAGCAGCTTCAGCAGGGGGTATGAAAAACTGTTTTTT. Translation gives CASSFSRGYEKLFF.

This clonotype showed up just a few times. The chain combines TRBV20-1 with TRBJ1-2; no clear D gene. V was shortened by 3 bases and J by 4 bases, with 9 bases between the two germline ends. CDR1 and CDR2 (germline): DFQATT, SNEGSKA (reference sequence). This CDR3 contains 12 residues. This chain's CDR3 is CSARGSRYGYTF. The CDR3 region has the DNA TGCAGTGCTAGGGGCAGCCGCTATGGCTACACCTTC.

The chain couples TRBV20-1 to TRBJ1-1; D is perhaps TRBD1 (5 bases). This CDR3 spans 15 amino acids. Trimming took off 4 bases at V and 5 bases at J, with 20 bases between the two ends. Germline CDR1 DFQATT, CDR2 SNEGSKA (reference sequence). Written as DNA, the CDR3 is TGCAGTGCTAATAGCGTAGGGGTAGCGAAGACTGAAGCTTTCTTT. Translating gives CSANSVGVAKTEAFF.

This clonotype was counted a few times. The rearrangement links TRBV12-5 to TRBJ2-5; 7 nucleotides match TRBD2. There are 14 residues in the CDR3. The V gene's germline CDR1 is LGHNT and CDR2 FRNRAP. V lost 5 bases, J lost 5 bases, and 8 bases stayed unmatched. The CDR3 reads CASGLGGFLETQYF. CDR3 in DNA: TGTGCTAGTGGTCTCGGGGGGTTTTTGGAGACCCAGTACTTC.

This clonotype was counted only a few times. The genes are TRBV12-3 or TRBV12-4 and TRBJ1-2; 10 bases match TRBD1. After removal of 6 bases from V and 8 bases from J, the junction contained 12 bases not matched to a gene. This CDR3 contains 15 residues. The CDR3 region has the DNA TGTGCCAGCAGCTCAACCGGGACAGGGGCGCGCGGCTACACCTTC. This translates into CASSSTGTGARGYTF.

This clonotype was counted a single time. Just one base apart from a much larger clone, this may be a read error. The chain joins TRBV19 to TRBJ2-7; TRBD1 matches 10 bases. This CDR3 has 16 amino acids. Per the germline V gene, CDR1 is LNHDA and CDR2 is SQIVND (reference sequence). V dropped 4 bases and J dropped 0; count of bases not matched to a gene: 6. Written as DNA, the CDR3 is TGTGCCAGTAGTAGTGACAGGACAGGGGGCTCCTACGAGCAGTACTTC. This gives the protein CASSSDRTGGSYEQYF.

This clonotype was counted between two and nine times. The rearrangement joins TRBV6-1 to TRBJ1-5; tentative D call: TRBD1 (6 bases). Germline V CDR1 and CDR2: MNHNS, SASEGT. The CDR3 consists of 17 residues. Trimming stripped 9 bases from V and 0 bases from J, with 21 bases between. The CDR3 bases are TGTGCCAGACTACAGGGATCCCGAGTTTGTAGCAATCAGCCCCAGCATTTT. Amino acids: CARLQGSRVCSNQPQHF.

This clonotype has a handful of counts. This sequence may be a read error, since a much larger clone differs from it by one base. The rearrangement uses TRBV7-2 and TRBJ2-5, with 14 positions matching TRBD2. V lost 3 bases and J lost 6; bases outside the gene matches: 9. The CDR3 covers 17 residues. Per the germline V gene, CDR1 is SGHTA and CDR2 is FQGNSA. This CDR3 is CASSFFARTSGGQTQYF. Here the CDR3 DNA reads TGTGCCAGCAGCTTCTTCGCCCGGACTAGCGGGGGGCAGACCCAGTACTTC.

This clonotype was seen more than once but under ten times. The chain's CDR3 is CASSQERQLAKNIQYF. CDR3 sequence (DNA): TGTGCCAGCAGCCAAGAACGACAGTTAGCCAAAAACATTCAGTACTTC. This chain uses TRBV4-2 with TRBJ2-4; tentative D call: TRBD1 (5 bases). V dropped 0 bases and J dropped 0 bases, with 9 bases sitting between them. Germline loops: CDR1 LGHNA, CDR2 YNFKEQ. The CDR3 runs to 16 residues.

This clonotype was picked up many times. V usage is TRBV18 and J usage is TRBJ2-5, with 9 bases identical to TRBD1. The germline V gene has CDR1 KGHSH and CDR2 LQKENI. With V trimmed by 4 bases and J by 11 bases, 14 bases remained unmatched. The CDR3 loop spans 15 amino acids. In nucleotides, the CDR3 is TGTGCCAGCTCACATACCGGGACAGGGCTAAAGGAGCAGTACTTC. Residues: CASSHTGTGLKEQYF.

The sample holds many counts of this clonotype. V is TRBV29-1 and J is TRBJ2-7, with a tentative D call TRBD1 (6 bases). The CDR3 is 14 residues long. Deletions cut 3 bases from V and 2 bases from J, with 14 bases between. Germline V CDR1 and CDR2: SQVTM, ANQGSEA. In DNA form, the CDR3 reads TGCAGCGTTGACTCGGGACAAAGAACCTACGAGCAGTACTTC. It specifies CSVDSGQRTYEQYF.

This clonotype has at least ten counts. V and J are TRBV20-1 and TRBJ2-4; D remains ambiguous. V shed 2 bases and J shed 0 bases, with 11 bases lying between them. The CDR3 contains 15 residues. The V gene's germline CDR1 is DFQATT and CDR2 SNEGSKA (reference sequence). The CDR3 sequence: CSARPPLLAKNIQYF. The CDR3 nucleotides read TGCAGTGCTAGACCACCGCTCCTAGCCAAAAACATTCAGTACTTC.

This clonotype was seen more than once but under ten times. The V gene is TRBV2, the J gene TRBJ2-5, with 8 bases matching TRBD1. The germline V gene encodes CDR1 SNHLY and CDR2 FYNNEI. Trimming at V came to 3 bases and at J to 5 bases, leaving 5 bases not matched to a gene. This CDR3 region has 14 residues. The CDR3: CASSEDRVGETQYF. For the CDR3, the DNA is TGTGCCAGCAGTGAGGACAGGGTAGGGGAGACCCAGTACTTC.

In regard to this clonotype: A read error is possible here, since a much larger clone lies one base away. The chain couples TRBV12-3 or TRBV12-4 to TRBJ1-4, with TRBD1 as a possible D gene (5 bases). This CDR3 spans 15 amino acids. This chain's CDR3 is CASSLDGATNEKRFF. The CDR3 nucleotides are TGTGCCAGCAGTTTAGACGGGGCAACTAATGAAAAACGGTTTTTT.

The chain couples TRBV20-1 to TRBJ2-5; D remains ambiguous. Germline loops: CDR1 DFQATT, CDR2 SNEGSKA (reference sequence). The CDR3 has 15 amino acids. V lost 0 bases, J lost 1 base, and 12 bases lay in between. CDR3 protein: CSARDADGSQETQYF. For the CDR3, the DNA is TGCAGTGCTAGAGATGCAGACGGGTCCCAAGAGACCCAGTACTTC.

This chain joins TRBV7-2 and TRBJ1-5, with D tentatively TRBD1 (6 bases). Germline V gene lookup returns CDR1 SGHTA and CDR2 FQGNSA. Trimming removed 5 bases from V and 5 bases from J, with 13 bases in between. The CDR3 is made up of 14 amino acids. The CDR3 loop is CASSHREGDQPQHF. The DNA of the CDR3 is TGTGCCAGCAGCCACAGGGAGGGGGATCAGCCCCAGCATTTT.